Each of the 13 T cell receptor beta chains below was sequenced from the same sample in a study of radiotherapy plus CTLA-4 blockade in lung cancer. TCRdb's table, derived via immunoSEQ multiplex PCR, lists solely in-frame clones and lacks some. The data contain about 94,000 clones, 80% to 85% of them singletons. The sequencing used peripheral blood, collected from a patient treated with radiotherapy plus ipilimumab. The receptor source for this set is a human donor with non-small cell lung cancer that progressed on radiotherapy plus ipilimumab.

The chain recombines TRBV28 with TRBJ2-5; 11 bases match TRBD2. V lost 3 bases, J lost 6 bases, and 9 bases stayed unmatched. This CDR3 comprises 16 residues. The germline CDR1 and CDR2 sequences are MDHEN and SYDVKM. The DNA for the CDR3 is TGTGCCAGCAGTTTCCCCATGACTAGCGGGAAACAGACCCAGTACTTC. It codes for CASSFPMTSGKQTQYF.

The gene calls are TRBV6-6 and TRBJ2-2; D is unresolved. This CDR3 is 13 amino acids long. CDR1 is MNHNY and CDR2 is SVGAGI in the germline V gene (reference sequence). V lost 6 bases, J lost 1 base, and 6 bases lay in between. The CDR3 loop reads CASRPLNTGELFF. CDR3 in DNA: TGTGCCAGCAGACCATTGAACACCGGGGAGCTGTTTTTT.

The chain couples TRBV5-6 to TRBJ2-7, with D tentatively TRBD2 (6 bases). Germline V gene sequence: CDR1 SGHDT, CDR2 YYEEEE. The CDR3 totals 13 residues. The germline V and J ends were trimmed by 4 bases and 7 bases, with 15 bases remaining between them. CDR3 bases: TGTGCCAGCAGCGGCCGGGACTTCGGAGAGCAGTACTTC. This sequence encodes CASSGRDFGEQYF.

This chain links TRBV23-1 with TRBJ1-5; 8 bases map to TRBD1. TRBV23-1 is filed as an ORF, its function uncertain. V shed 6 bases and J 0 bases; nucleotides not matched to a gene: 10. The CDR3 consists of 17 residues. CDR3 bases: TGCGCCAGCAGCCGTCCGGGACAGGATTTTAGCAATCAGCCCCAGCATTTT. It specifies CASSRPGQDFSNQPQHF.

The chain recombines TRBV6-1 with TRBJ1-2, with TRBD1 as a possible D gene (6 bases). The CDR3 is made up of 13 amino acids. V lost 6 bases and J 8 bases, leaving 16 bases between the germline ends. The germline V gene encodes CDR1 MNHNS and CDR2 SASEGT. CDR3 sequence: CASRQGLWGGYTF. As DNA, the CDR3 is TGTGCCAGCAGACAGGGTTTATGGGGCGGCTACACCTTC.

The J gene is TRBJ1-1, the V gene TRBV11-2; D is perhaps TRBD1 (6 bases). Germline CDR1 reads SGHAT; CDR2 reads FQNNGV. The CDR3 is made up of 14 amino acids. Trimming took 8 bases from V and 3 from J, leaving 16 bases between them. CDR3 sequence reads: CASGPGGAYTEAFF. The CDR3 nucleotides read TGTGCCAGCGGTCCTGGGGGGGCTTACACTGAAGCTTTCTTT.

The gene calls are TRBV28 and TRBJ1-4; D is perhaps TRBD1 (5 bases). The CDR3 loop spans 16 amino acids. The germline V and J ends were trimmed by 6 bases and 6 bases, with 20 bases remaining between them. Germline CDR1 is MDHEN and CDR2 is SYDVKM. CDR3 region: CASREMAWWGYEKLFF. DNA of the CDR3: TGTGCCAGCAGGGAAATGGCGTGGTGGGGGTATGAAAAACTGTTTTTT.

J is TRBJ2-2 and V is TRBV27; 9 nucleotides line up with TRBD2. Germline V CDR1 and CDR2: MNHEY, SMNVEV (reference sequence). The CDR3 is 15 amino acids. The V gene end was trimmed by 2 bases and the J gene end by 7 bases; junction bases not matched to a gene: 5. The CDR3 loop reads CASSLAGGRVGELFF. Here the CDR3 DNA reads TGTGCCAGCAGTTTAGCGGGGGGGCGAGTCGGGGAGCTGTTTTTT.

The V and J genes are TRBV11-2 and TRBJ2-5; D not certain. Germline V CDR1 and CDR2: SGHAT, FQNNGV. Trimming pared 1 base from V and 3 bases from J, leaving 6 bases between. The CDR3 is 13 residues long. The CDR3 DNA sequence: TGTGCCAGCAGCTTAGTGGCAGAAGAGACCCAGTACTTC. Its protein is CASSLVAEETQYF.

This chain connects TRBV7-9 to TRBJ2-5, with a possible D match to TRBD1 (5 bases). The CDR3 contains 14 residues. Germline V CDR1 and CDR2: SEHNR, FQNEAQ (reference sequence). V gave up 5 bases and J gave up 1 base, with 11 bases separating them. The CDR3 is CASSPLTVQETQYF. In DNA, the CDR3 is TGTGCCAGCAGCCCACTGACAGTCCAAGAGACCCAGTACTTC.

The rearrangement links TRBV7-9 to TRBJ2-3, with 9 bases lining up with TRBD1. With 7 bases clipped from V and 0 bases from J, the junction kept 11 bases outside the gene matches. This CDR3 is 17 amino acids long. Germline V gene sequence: CDR1 SEHNR, CDR2 FQNEAQ (reference sequence). The CDR3 bases are TGTGCCAGCAACGTCCCGGGACAGGGTGGGAGCACAGATACGCAGTATTTT. Protein: CASNVPGQGGSTDTQYF.

This sequence joins TRBV5-4 and TRBJ1-1, with a tentative D call TRBD1 (6 bases). Germline V gives CDR1 SGHNT, CDR2 YYREEE (reference sequence). This CDR3 has 14 amino acids. V shed 0 bases and J shed 4 bases, with 10 bases lying between them. The CDR3 spells CASSLDREVTEAFF. For the CDR3, the DNA is TGTGCCAGCAGCTTGGACAGGGAGGTCACTGAAGCTTTCTTT.

V usage is TRBV28 and J usage is TRBJ2-7; D gene ambiguous. This CDR3 region has 16 residues. CDR1 MDHEN and CDR2 SYDVKM come from the germline V gene. V lost 5 bases, J lost 0 bases, and 17 bases lay in between. In DNA, the CDR3 is TGTGCCAGCAGTGCGACGGACGCGCCCAGCTCCTACGAGCAGTACGTC. It is translated as CASSATDAPSSYEQYV.